The clone carrying this T cell receptor (beta chain) was observed at least ten times. Its specificity is not known. The data were taken from a study of regulatory T cells in long-lasting Graves disease. The time point here: newly diagnosed GD, antithyroid drugs for less than 3 months. RNA extracted from PBMCs served as the sequencing template. American Thyroid Association guidelines were used to diagnose Graves' disease. It was an endocrinology department in Xi'an, China, that provided the patients. Roughly 9.6-milliliter peripheral blood samples went into EDTA tubes. To make TCR beta libraries, researchers used iRepertoire HTBI primers and Arm-PCR of CDR3 regions. TCRdb re-called the multiplex PCR reads with MiXCR, one entry per CDR3 protein. The table has under 300,000 distinct CDR3 sequences, roughly a fifth seen once. Study findings and constraints: Persistent Graves' patients showed less TCR diversity than newly diagnosed ones.

The material was peripheral blood mononuclear cells (PBMCs), obtained at new diagnosis, from a patient treated with antithyroid drugs. This clonotype was obtained from a female donor with Graves disease.

The CDR3 sequence: CASSQDVKNEQFF. The CDR3 coding sequence is TGTGCCAGCTCACAGGACGTTAAAAATGAGCAGTTCTTC. The rearrangement links TRBV18 to TRBJ2-1; D not certain. The CDR3 consists of 13 residues. The V gene lost 4 bases and the J gene lost 7 bases, with 11 bases spanning the gap. CDR1 KGHSH and CDR2 LQKENI come from the germline V gene.